These 28 T cell receptor beta chains share one sample of origin, sequenced in a study of identical twins. TCRdb re-analysed the 5' RACE reads in MiXCR, keeping a single row per CDR3 protein. The sample holds approximately 490,000 distinct CDR3 sequences, 20% to 25% seen once. The sample was also reused in another study, on yellow fever vaccine responses in identical twins.

Sequencing used CD4+ T cells sorted from blood. All receptors derive from a young woman in good health.

The table lists this clonotype with a few counts. This chain joins TRBV5-1 and TRBJ2-1; tentatively, D is TRBD1 or TRBD2 (5 bases each). The CDR3 totals 20 residues. V shed 4 bases and J shed 0 bases, with 26 bases lying between them. Germline lookup yields CDR1 SGHRS and CDR2 YFSETQ. Here the CDR3 reads CASSLTARGPSFSSYNEQFF. The CDR3 DNA sequence: TGCGCCAGCAGCCTGACCGCCCGGGGACCCTCCTTCAGCTCCTACAATGAGCAGTTCTTC.

The genes are TRBV28 and TRBJ2-2; 9 positions agree with TRBD1. CDR1 is MDHEN and CDR2 is SYDVKM in the germline V gene. V shed 5 bases, J shed 3 bases, and the junction held 7 bases outside the gene matches. The CDR3 runs 16 residues. The CDR3 is CASSIHRGLDTGELFF. CDR3 coding DNA: TGTGCCAGCAGTATTCACAGGGGGCTGGACACCGGGGAGCTGTTTTTT.

The gene calls are TRBV24-1 and TRBJ2-2; tentative D call: TRBD1 (5 bases). Germline values: CDR1 KGHDR, CDR2 SFDVKD. The CDR3 length is 12 residues. Trimming left V 8 bases short and J 7 bases short, with 10 bases between. This chain's CDR3 is CATTQGGGELFF. DNA for the CDR3: TGTGCCACCACCCAGGGTGGCGGGGAGCTGTTTTTT.

This clonotype was recorded a few times. This rearrangement joins TRBV6-1 to TRBJ2-4; D is undetermined. The V gene lost 6 bases and the J gene lost 2 bases, with 11 bases spanning the gap. The CDR3 is made up of 14 amino acids. Germline CDR1 is MNHNS and CDR2 is SASEGT. DNA of the CDR3: TGTGCCAGCAGCCCGGCACAGTCCAAAAACATTCAGTACTTC. This sequence encodes CASSPAQSKNIQYF.

This clonotype has only a few counts. The CDR3 coding sequence is TGTGCCAGCAGCGTAAAACAGGGCCCTAGCACAGATACGCAGTATTTT. Amino acids: CASSVKQGPSTDTQYF. The rearrangement joins TRBV5-6 to TRBJ2-3; TRBD1 might be the D (6 bases). The CDR3 runs to 16 residues. The germline CDR1 and CDR2 sequences are SGHDT and YYEEEE. V dropped 4 bases and J dropped 0 bases, with 15 bases sitting between them.

This chain uses TRBV10-3 with TRBJ1-1; D is perhaps TRBD1 (5 bases). Trimming removed 6 bases from V and 0 bases from J, with 8 bases in between. This CDR3 comprises 13 residues. Germline V gene lookup returns CDR1 ENHRY and CDR2 SYGVKD. CDR3 sequence: CAIRRGMNTEAFF. DNA of the CDR3: TGTGCCATCAGGCGGGGCATGAACACTGAAGCTTTCTTT.

In its sample, this clonotype was seen a few times. The chain has TRBV6-1 and TRBJ2-2; D is undetermined. V shed 11 bases and J shed 1 base, with 14 bases lying between them. CDR1 is MNHNS, CDR2 SASEGT, per germline. The CDR3 totals 14 residues. The CDR3 DNA sequence: TGTGCCTCCCGGAATAGACTGAACACCGGGGAGCTGTTTTTT. Residues: CASRNRLNTGELFF.

This clonotype was seen a handful of times. The chain is built from TRBV5-1 and TRBJ2-5; 7 bases align to TRBD1. V gave up 4 bases and J gave up 5 bases; unmatched junction bases: 8. This CDR3 region has 14 residues. CDR1 SGHRS and CDR2 YFSETQ come from the germline V gene. Here the CDR3 reads CASSINRGSETQYF. The CDR3 coding sequence is TGCGCCAGCAGCATTAACAGGGGTTCCGAGACCCAGTACTTC.

This clonotype was found a few times. The chain uses TRBV20-1 and TRBJ2-1; TRBD1 matches at 8 bases. This CDR3 contains 16 residues. The germline CDR1 and CDR2 sequences are DFQATT and SNEGSKA (reference sequence). With V trimmed by 6 bases and J by 1 base, 11 bases remained unmatched. The CDR3 DNA follows: TGCAGTGCCACCACACAGGGGGGTCGGTCCTACAATGAGCAGTTCTTC. Amino acids: CSATTQGGRSYNEQFF.

The chain combines TRBV5-1 with TRBJ2-5; TRBD1 is a possible D gene (5 bases). The CDR3 runs to 14 residues. Trimming pared 0 bases from V and 1 base from J, leaving 7 bases between. CDR1 is SGHRS, CDR2 YFSETQ, per germline. In DNA form, the CDR3 reads TGCGCCAGCAGCTTGGACAGGTCCCAAGAGACCCAGTACTTC. Its translation is CASSLDRSQETQYF.

This clonotype was recorded a few times. V gene TRBV20-1 combines with J gene TRBJ2-4; 7 nucleotides agree with TRBD2. The germline CDR1 and CDR2 sequences are DFQATT and SNEGSKA (reference sequence). The CDR3 has 18 residues. V trimming: 1 base; J trimming: 0 bases; junction bases outside the gene matches: 12. In DNA, the CDR3 is TGCAGTGCTAGAGTGAGAGGGGAGGGAGGACTAGCCAAAAACATTCAGTACTTC. This translates into CSARVRGEGGLAKNIQYF.

The chain uses TRBV20-1 and TRBJ2-1; D gene unclear. Between the trimmed V and J ends, which lost 0 bases and 3 bases, there was a span of 12 bases. The CDR3 totals 15 residues. Germline CDR1 is DFQATT and CDR2 is SNEGSKA (reference sequence). DNA of the CDR3: TGCAGTGCTAGAGAATTTAACGGCTTCTACAATGAGCAGTTCTTC. Translation: CSAREFNGFYNEQFF.

This clonotype occurred once. The rearrangement uses TRBV20-1 and TRBJ1-5, with 7 nucleotides matching TRBD1. The CDR3 runs 14 residues. The germline gives CDR1 DFQATT, CDR2 SNEGSKA (reference sequence). V lost 3 bases and J lost 3; bases outside the gene matches: 5. CDR3 in DNA: TGCAGTGCTAGGGAGGGACAGATCAATCAGCCCCAGCATTTT. Protein: CSAREGQINQPQHF.

The chain has TRBV24-1 and TRBJ2-3; D might be TRBD2 (5 bases). V lost 4 bases to trimming and J lost 2 bases, with 12 bases between them. CDR1 and CDR2 from the germline V gene are KGHDR and SFDVKD. This CDR3 has 15 residues. In DNA form, the CDR3 reads TGTGCCACCAGTGAGGACGGGGATCACACAGATACGCAGTATTTT. Translation: CATSEDGDHTDTQYF.

The gene calls are TRBV18 and TRBJ2-3; either TRBD1 or TRBD2 may supply D (5 bases each). Germline V gene lookup returns CDR1 KGHSH and CDR2 LQKENI. Trimming removed 3 bases at V and 9 bases at J, with 13 bases between. The CDR3 contains 13 residues. The CDR3 bases are TGTGCCAGCTCACCCGAACGGGACGTAACGCAGTATTTT. It codes for CASSPERDVTQYF.

A few counts support this clonotype. The V and J genes are TRBV10-1 and TRBJ2-3; D could derive from TRBD1 or TRBD2 (5 bases each). The CDR3 contains 16 residues. Trimming stripped 3 bases from V and 4 bases from J, with 17 bases between. Per the germline V gene, CDR1 is WNHNN and CDR2 is SYGVQD (reference sequence). CDR3 sequence: CASSESLGVGADTQYF. Written as DNA, the CDR3 is TGCGCCAGCAGTGAATCCTTGGGAGTGGGGGCAGATACGCAGTATTTT.

This clonotype has just a few counts. V is TRBV4-1 and J is TRBJ2-7; D is perhaps TRBD1 (6 bases). Trimming pared 1 base from V and 3 bases from J, leaving 13 bases between. The CDR3 is 15 residues long. CDR1 is MGHRA and CDR2 is YSYEKL in the germline V gene. The chain's CDR3 is CASSQAPGRGYEQYV. CDR3 coding DNA: TGCGCCAGCAGCCAAGCTCCCGGCAGGGGCTACGAGCAGTACGTC.

This chain links TRBV7-2 with TRBJ1-2; tentative D call: TRBD1 (6 bases). V lost 4 bases to trimming and J lost 5 bases, with 11 bases between them. CDR3 length: 13 residues. Germline lookup yields CDR1 SGHTA and CDR2 FQGNSA. CDR3 DNA sequence: TGTGCCAGCAGCTGGGACACGTCTTATGGCTACACCTTC. This gives the protein CASSWDTSYGYTF.

This sequence joins TRBV2 and TRBJ2-2; no clear D. Between the trimmed V and J ends, which lost 7 bases and 4 bases, there was a span of 13 bases. This CDR3 contains 14 residues. Germline V gives CDR1 SNHLY, CDR2 FYNNEI. CDR3 loop: CASKTESGTGELFF. CDR3 DNA: TGTGCCAGCAAAACGGAGTCGGGCACCGGGGAGCTGTTTTTT.

This clonotype turned up a few times. The rearrangement links TRBV6-5 to TRBJ2-4, with D tentatively TRBD2 (6 bases). Trimming cost V 8 bases and J 8 bases, with 10 bases left between them. CDR1 and CDR2 from the germline V gene are MNHEY and SVGAGI. The CDR3 covers 11 residues. CDR3 sequence (DNA): TGTGCCAGCGGGTCGGGGGACATTCAGTACTTC. Protein sequence: CASGSGDIQYF.

This clonotype has only a few counts. This CDR3 is CASSPVQSRADYGYTF. The CDR3 nucleotides are TGTGCCAGCAGCCCAGTACAATCCCGGGCTGACTATGGCTACACCTTC. V gene TRBV12-3 or TRBV12-4 combines with J gene TRBJ1-2; D is uncertain. The CDR3 sequence is 16 residues long. V was pared by 6 bases and J by 3 bases, with 20 bases between.

This clonotype was seen a handful of times. The rearrangement uses TRBV10-3 and TRBJ1-1; D is undetermined. CDR1 is ENHRY, CDR2 SYGVKD, per germline. CDR3 length: 12 amino acids. Deletions cut 9 bases from V and 1 base from J, with 9 bases between. The CDR3 is CAIGRENTEAFF. The CDR3 nucleotides read TGTGCCATTGGACGGGAGAACACTGAAGCTTTCTTT.

The rearrangement uses TRBV2 and TRBJ2-3, with D perhaps TRBD2 (5 bases). This CDR3 has 16 amino acids. The germline gives CDR1 SNHLY, CDR2 FYNNEI. Trimming left V 3 bases short and J 2 bases short, with 15 bases between. CDR3 amino acids: CASSDGRGRNTDTQYF. In nucleotides, the CDR3 is TGTGCCAGCAGTGATGGGAGAGGGCGTAACACAGATACGCAGTATTTT.

This clonotype came up a few times. J is TRBJ2-2 and V is TRBV4-1, with 8 bases that match TRBD1. The CDR3 is 13 amino acids. Germline trimming cut 6 bases from V and 4 bases from J; bases unmatched to any gene: 1. In germline, CDR1 is MGHRA, CDR2 YSYEKL. The CDR3 protein is CASRDRATGELFF. The CDR3 DNA reads as TGCGCCAGCAGGGACAGGGCCACCGGGGAGCTGTTTTTT.

This clonotype came up a few times. J is TRBJ1-5 and V is TRBV12-3 or TRBV12-4, with 9 bases that match TRBD1. The CDR3 totals 20 residues. V shed 2 bases and J 0 bases; nucleotides not matched to a gene: 14. The CDR3 loop is CASSLIRGTGRRISNQPQHF. CDR3 nucleotides: TGTGCCAGCAGTTTAATTCGCGGGACAGGGCGGAGAATTAGCAATCAGCCCCAGCATTTT.

The V and J genes are TRBV11-2 and TRBJ2-5; 9 bases align to TRBD1. Unmatched junction bases numbered 5, after V lost 4 bases and J lost 2 bases. Germline-derived CDR1 and CDR2 are SGHAT and FQNNGV. CDR3 length: 15 amino acids. The CDR3 protein is CASSSQGAQQETQYF. CDR3 nucleotide sequence: TGTGCCAGCAGCTCACAGGGGGCGCAGCAAGAGACCCAGTACTTC.

The chain recombines TRBV6-2 or TRBV6-3 with TRBJ2-3; the D gene is possibly TRBD1 (6 bases). In germline, CDR1 is MNHEY, CDR2 SVGEGT. The CDR3 length is 19 residues. Trimming shortened V by 5 bases and J by 2 bases, and 26 bases separated the two germline ends. This chain's CDR3 is CASSPIHPGTLSVTDTQYF. The CDR3 DNA is TGTGCCAGCAGTCCGATTCATCCCGGGACACTCTCCGTCACAGATACGCAGTATTTT.

The V call is TRBV28, the J call TRBJ2-1; 13 nucleotides align to TRBD2. In germline, CDR1 is MDHEN, CDR2 SYDVKM. The CDR3 extends over 14 amino acids. Losses at the gene ends were 3 bases for V and 13 bases for J; bases not matched to a gene: 6. CDR3 sequence (DNA): TGTGCCAGCAGTTTCAGTGGGACTAGCGGGAAACAGTTCTTC. Translation gives CASSFSGTSGKQFF.